This is a list of T cell receptor beta chains from one sample in a study of cytomegalovirus exposure and HLA in healthy donors. Profiling relied on immunoSEQ multiplex PCR, and the TCRdb table lists in-frame clones only, not all of them. Of under 300,000 clones in the sample, 80% to 85% are singletons; the top ten hold around 8.3%. Sequences were obtained from PBMCs. All receptors derive from a woman aged 55-70 years in good health and CMV-seropositive. The CDR3 runs from the conserved cysteine through the conserved F or W. A D gene is named only where the DNA matches it firmly. Rows may omit the clone size; those that give it use once, few, many or a size class.

clone size: few
J gene: TRBJ1-4
D gene: NA
V gene: TRBV9
CDR3 DNA: TGTGCCAGCAGCTCTTCAGGGAAGGGTAATGAAAAACTGTTTTTT
CDR3 protein: CASSSSGKGNEKLFF

clone size: NA
J gene: TRBJ2-7
D gene: TRBD1
V gene: TRBV6-5
CDR3 DNA: TGTGCCAGCAGTTACCGGGACAGGAGATACGAGCAGTACTTC
CDR3 protein: CASSYRDRRYEQYF

clone size: NA
J gene: TRBJ2-7
D gene: TRBD2
V gene: TRBV7-2
CDR3 DNA: TGTGCCAGCAGCTTAACCGCGGGAGACTCCTACGAGCAGTACTTC
CDR3 protein: CASSLTAGDSYEQYF

clone size: once
J gene: TRBJ2-1
D gene: TRBD2
V gene: TRBV5-1
CDR3 DNA: TGCGCCAGCAGCTCCCCTCCGGGACTAGCGGGAGGAGAGCAGTTCTTC
CDR3 protein: CASSSPPGLAGGEQFF

clone size: NA
J gene: TRBJ1-5
D gene: NA
V gene: TRBV5-5
CDR3 DNA: TGTGCCAGCAGCTTGGGGCCAGGGGAAGTTCAGCCCCAGCATTTT
CDR3 protein: CASSLGPGEVQPQHF

clone size: NA
J gene: TRBJ1-5
D gene: NA
V gene: TRBV6-1
CDR3 DNA: TGTGCCAGCAGTGAAATTAGCAGGGCCAATCAGCCCCAGCATTTT
CDR3 protein: CASSEISRANQPQHF

clone size: NA
J gene: TRBJ2-1
D gene: TRBD2
V gene: TRBV27
CDR3 DNA: TGTGCCAGCAGTTTATCGGGTGGGGGACTAGCAGATTACAATGAGCAGTTCTTC
CDR3 protein: CASSLSGGGLADYNEQFF

clone size: NA
J gene: TRBJ1-1
D gene: NA
V gene: TRBV6-1
CDR3 DNA: TGTGCCAGCACCGAACAAGAGGCCATGAACACTGAAGCTTTCTTT
CDR3 protein: CASTEQEAMNTEAFF

clone size: NA
J gene: TRBJ1-2
D gene: TRBD1
V gene: TRBV5-5
CDR3 DNA: TGTGCCAGCAGCTTGCAGTACAGGGGGCTAGGGAACTATGGCTACACCTTC
CDR3 protein: CASSLQYRGLGNYGYTF

clone size: NA
J gene: TRBJ1-1
D gene: NA
V gene: TRBV11-1
CDR3 DNA: TGTGCCAGCAGCTTAAGGGCGGGGATGAACACTGAAGCTTTCTTT
CDR3 protein: CASSLRAGMNTEAFF

clone size: NA
J gene: TRBJ2-1
D gene: NA
V gene: TRBV7-2
CDR3 DNA: TGTGCCAGCAGCTTAGAGACTAGGCTATTCTCCTACAATGAGCAGTTCTTC
CDR3 protein: CASSLETRLFSYNEQFF

clone size: NA
J gene: TRBJ2-7
D gene: TRBD1
V gene: TRBV9
CDR3 DNA: TGTGCCAGCAGCGTCGGGACAGGGGCCTTCTCCCCCTACGAGCAGTACTTC
CDR3 protein: CASSVGTGAFSPYEQYF

clone size: NA
J gene: TRBJ2-7
D gene: TRBD1
V gene: TRBV6-1
CDR3 DNA: TGTGCCAGCAGTGGCCGGACAGGCTACGAGCAGTACTTC
CDR3 protein: CASSGRTGYEQYF

clone size: NA
J gene: TRBJ2-3
D gene: NA
V gene: TRBV5-1
CDR3 DNA: TGCGCCAGCGGCAGGGCATCCACAGATACGCAGTATTTT
CDR3 protein: CASGRASTDTQYF

clone size: NA
J gene: TRBJ1-3
D gene: TRBD1
V gene: TRBV4-1
CDR3 DNA: TGCGCCAGCAGCCAAGAAACAGGGGGTACTGGAAACACCATATATTTT
CDR3 protein: CASSQETGGTGNTIYF

clone size: NA
J gene: TRBJ1-5
D gene: NA
V gene: TRBV19
CDR3 DNA: TGTGCCAGTAGCCCGCCGGGACAAGGGGTCCCTAGGCGCAATCAGCCCCAGCATTTT
CDR3 protein: CASSPPGQGVPRRNQPQHF

clone size: NA
J gene: TRBJ2-1
D gene: TRBD2
V gene: TRBV11-2
CDR3 DNA: TGTGCCAGCAGCTTAACGGTGTTCAGCGGACTAGCGGGAGGCGGTGAGCAGTTCTTC
CDR3 protein: CASSLTVFSGLAGGGEQFF

clone size: NA
J gene: TRBJ1-2
D gene: NA
V gene: TRBV30
CDR3 DNA: TGTGCCTCACTTAATCAGGGGAATGGCTACACCTTC
CDR3 protein: CASLNQGNGYTF

clone size: once
J gene: TRBJ1-1
D gene: NA
V gene: TRBV11-3
CDR3 DNA: TGTGCCAGCAGCCCACAACCCGGACAGTTTGAAGCTTTCTTT
CDR3 protein: CASSPQPGQFEAFF

clone size: NA
J gene: TRBJ2-6
D gene: TRBD2
V gene: TRBV18
CDR3 DNA: TGTGCCAGCTCCCCTCGGGGAGGGTCGGAGTCCGGGGCCAACGTCCTGACTTTC
CDR3 protein: CASSPRGGSESGANVLTF

clone size: NA
J gene: TRBJ2-7
D gene: TRBD2
V gene: TRBV7-3
CDR3 DNA: TGTGCCAGCAGCTTAATAGCGGGAGATCTGTTCGAGCAGTACTTC
CDR3 protein: CASSLIAGDLFEQYF

clone size: NA
J gene: TRBJ2-1
D gene: TRBD2
V gene: TRBV9
CDR3 DNA: TGTGCCAGCAGCGCAATAGCGGGAGCGGACAATGAGCAGTTCTTC
CDR3 protein: CASSAIAGADNEQFF

clone size: once
J gene: TRBJ2-2
D gene: TRBD1
V gene: TRBV9
CDR3 DNA: TGTGCCAGCAGCACAACGGGACAGGGGGCTTTAGGGGAGCTGTTTTTT
CDR3 protein: CASSTTGQGALGELFF

clone size: NA
J gene: TRBJ2-7
D gene: TRBD1
V gene: TRBV9
CDR3 DNA: TGTGCCAGCAGCGAGAGAACAGGGGGAGTAGACCGTCAGTACTTC
CDR3 protein: CASSERTGGVDRQYF

clone size: NA
J gene: TRBJ1-1
D gene: NA
V gene: TRBV6-6
CDR3 DNA: TGTGCCAGCAGCACGGGACACAGGAACACTGAAGCTTTCTTT
CDR3 protein: CASSTGHRNTEAFF

clone size: few
J gene: TRBJ2-7
D gene: TRBD1
V gene: TRBV5-1
CDR3 DNA: TGCGCCAGCGGATCCGGGACAGGGGGTTACGAGCAGTACTTC
CDR3 protein: CASGSGTGGYEQYF